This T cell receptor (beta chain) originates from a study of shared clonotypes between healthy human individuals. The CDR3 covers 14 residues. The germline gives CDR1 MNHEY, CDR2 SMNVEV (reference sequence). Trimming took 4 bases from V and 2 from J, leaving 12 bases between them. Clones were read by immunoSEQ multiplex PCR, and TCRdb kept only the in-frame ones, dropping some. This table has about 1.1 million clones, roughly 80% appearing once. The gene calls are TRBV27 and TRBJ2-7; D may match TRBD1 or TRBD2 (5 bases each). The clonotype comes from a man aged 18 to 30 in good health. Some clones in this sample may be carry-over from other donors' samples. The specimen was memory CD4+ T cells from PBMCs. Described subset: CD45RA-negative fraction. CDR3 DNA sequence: TGTGCCAGCAGTTGGGGGAACGTAACCTACGAGCAGTACTTC. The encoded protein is CASSWGNVTYEQYF.